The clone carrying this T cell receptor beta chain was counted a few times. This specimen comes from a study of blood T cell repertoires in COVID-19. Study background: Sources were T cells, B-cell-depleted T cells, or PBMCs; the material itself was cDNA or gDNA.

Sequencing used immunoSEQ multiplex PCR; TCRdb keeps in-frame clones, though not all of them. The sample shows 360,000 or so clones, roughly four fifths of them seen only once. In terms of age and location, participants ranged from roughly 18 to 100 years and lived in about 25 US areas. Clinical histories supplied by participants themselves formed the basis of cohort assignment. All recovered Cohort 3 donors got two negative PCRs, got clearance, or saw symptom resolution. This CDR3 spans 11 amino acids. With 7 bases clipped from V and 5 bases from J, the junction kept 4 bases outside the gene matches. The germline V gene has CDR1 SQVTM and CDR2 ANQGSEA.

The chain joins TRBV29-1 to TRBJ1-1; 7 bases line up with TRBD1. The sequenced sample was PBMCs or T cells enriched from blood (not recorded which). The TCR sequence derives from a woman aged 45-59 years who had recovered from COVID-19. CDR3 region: CSAPGGTEAFF. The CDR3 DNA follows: TGCAGCGCCCCAGGGGGAACTGAAGCTTTCTTT. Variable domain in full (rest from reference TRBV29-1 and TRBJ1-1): SAVISQKPSRDICQRGTSLTIQCQVDSQVTMMFWYRQQPGQSLTLIATANQGSEATYESGFVIDKFPISRPNLTFSTLTVSNMSPEDSSIYLCSAPGGTEAFFGQGTRLTVV.